Sequencing of this T cell receptor beta chain was carried out in a study of blood T cell repertoires in COVID-19. This clone turned up a few times. Assay: immunoSEQ multiplex PCR; the TCRdb copy retains only in-frame clones and omits some. The profile shows about 140,000 clones, about nine tenths of them singletons. Participants came from some 23 US areas, aged about 18 to 100 years. Two consecutive negative NP/OP PCR tests, clearance, or resolved symptoms defined Cohort 3 recovery. Germline V CDR1 and CDR2: SGDLS, YYNGEE. The V gene end was trimmed by 2 bases and the J gene end by 6 bases; junction bases not matched to a gene: 8. The CDR3 consists of 15 residues.

The V call is TRBV9, the J call TRBJ1-5; 7 positions match TRBD1. This receptor was obtained from a man in his 60s who had recovered from COVID-19. The sequencing input was PBMCs or T cells enriched from blood (not recorded which). The CDR3 DNA follows: TGTGCCAGCAGCGTTGGATCAGGGGGAGGTCAGCCCCAGCATTTT. It translates to CASSVGSGGGQPQHF.